These 21 T cell receptor beta chains share one sample of origin, sequenced in a study of early T cells in non-severe SARS-CoV-2 infection. TCRdb recomputed calls from the 5' RACE reads with MiXCR, one row per CDR3 protein. The sample contains 55,000 to 70,000 distinct CDR3 sequences, 12% of which appear only once. What was sequenced was whole blood. All receptors come from an adult who was a healthcare worker with PCR-confirmed SARS-CoV-2 infection or an uninfected control (not recorded which).

The chain joins TRBV29-1 to TRBJ2-1, with a tentative D call TRBD2 (6 bases). Trimming took 6 bases from V and 0 from J, leaving 12 bases between them. The CDR3 contains 14 residues. Looked up from germline, CDR1 is SQVTM and CDR2 is ANQGSEA. The CDR3 region has the DNA TGCAGCGTCGCGGGACGGATCTCCTACAATGAGCAGTTCTTC. This translates into CSVAGRISYNEQFF.

This clonotype was seen at least ten times. The CDR3 sequence: CASSSDSGETQYF. The CDR3 nucleotides read TGTGCCAGCAGCTCGGACAGCGGGGAGACCCAGTACTTC. The genes are TRBV11-3 and TRBJ2-5; either TRBD1 or TRBD2 may fit D (6 bases each). The germline V and J ends were trimmed by 4 bases and 5 bases, with 11 bases remaining between them. This CDR3 is 13 amino acids long. Germline-derived CDR1 and CDR2 are SGHNT and YENEEA.

This clonotype was found a few times. The chain links TRBV18 to TRBJ2-7; 7 nucleotides align to TRBD1. The CDR3 consists of 13 residues. Germline V gives CDR1 KGHSH, CDR2 LQKENI. With 3 bases clipped from V and 3 bases from J, the junction kept 2 bases outside the gene matches. Here the CDR3 reads CASSPDRNYEQYF. The CDR3, as DNA: TGTGCCAGCTCACCGGACAGGAACTACGAGCAGTACTTC.

This clonotype turned up a few times. V is TRBV5-5 and J is TRBJ1-5; 8 bases match TRBD1. CDR3 length equals 20 residues. Germline lookup yields CDR1 SGHKS and CDR2 YYEKEE (reference sequence). J gave up 5 bases and V 1 base, and 20 bases lay outside the gene matches. The CDR3 DNA sequence: TGTGCCAGCAGCTTGAACGTAGTAGGACAGGGAACATTTGGATATCAGCCCCAGCATTTT. It is translated as CASSLNVVGQGTFGYQPQHF.

A few counts support this clonotype. The V and J genes are TRBV9 and TRBJ1-5, with TRBD1 identical over 8 bases. The CDR3 covers 15 residues. Germline trimming cut 0 bases from V and 4 bases from J; bases unmatched to any gene: 3. Per germline, CDR1 SGDLS and CDR2 YYNGEE. The CDR3 spells CASSVGGTGNQPQHF. In DNA, the CDR3 is TGTGCCAGCAGCGTAGGCGGGACAGGTAATCAGCCCCAGCATTTT.

The chain has TRBV6-2 or TRBV6-3 and TRBJ2-7, with D unclear. In germline, CDR1 is MNHEY, CDR2 SVGEGT. The CDR3 extends over 13 amino acids. V lost 5 bases and J lost 2, with 10 bases in between. CDR3 sequence: CASSRRVAYEQYF. CDR3 nucleotide sequence: TGTGCCAGCAGTCGACGGGTCGCCTACGAGCAGTACTTC.

In its sample, this clonotype was seen many times. V and J are TRBV5-1 and TRBJ1-1; no clear D gene. The CDR3 has 13 amino acids. V lost 0 bases to trimming and J lost 4 bases, with 7 bases between them. CDR1 and CDR2 (germline): SGHRS, YFSETQ. The CDR3 protein is CASSLVVGTEAFF. The CDR3, as DNA: TGCGCCAGCAGCTTGGTGGTGGGCACTGAAGCTTTCTTT.

This clonotype was found a few times. This chain links TRBV7-8 with TRBJ2-5, with D possibly matching TRBD1 (6 bases). There are 14 residues in the CDR3. V dropped 6 bases and J dropped 5 bases, with 16 bases sitting between them. Germline assignment: CDR1 SGHVS and CDR2 FQNEAQ. CDR3 DNA: TGTGCCAGCAGACACAGGGTTATTGGGGAGACCCAGTACTTC. Its translation is CASRHRVIGETQYF.

V is TRBV6-1 and J is TRBJ1-1, with no clear D. The ends were cut back, 2 bases at V and 4 bases at J, with 14 bases in the middle. This CDR3 is 15 amino acids long. Germline V gives CDR1 MNHNS, CDR2 SASEGT. CDR3 sequence (DNA): TGTGCCAGCAGTGAAATTGGAAGGGTTGGCACTGAAGCTTTCTTT. Protein product: CASSEIGRVGTEAFF.

This clonotype was seen many times. This chain uses TRBV4-1 with TRBJ2-7; 7 positions agree with TRBD1. From germline, CDR1 is MGHRA and CDR2 YSYEKL. The CDR3 has 15 residues. The ends lost 1 base at V and 0 bases at J; junction bases unmatched: 3. CDR3: CASSQGTGVSYEQYF. The CDR3 DNA is TGCGCCAGCAGCCAAGGGACAGGAGTCTCCTACGAGCAGTACTTC.

This chain connects TRBV7-9 to TRBJ1-3; D unclear. Deletions cut 6 bases from V and 2 bases from J, with 11 bases between. The germline V gene has CDR1 SEHNR and CDR2 FQNEAQ (reference sequence). The CDR3 has 14 amino acids. DNA of the CDR3: TGTGCCAGCAGACTAGGGAGCACTGGAAACACCATATATTTT. Translation gives CASRLGSTGNTIYF.

This clonotype was observed a few times. The J gene is TRBJ2-3, the V gene TRBV2, with TRBD2 matching over 9 bases. CDR3 length equals 13 residues. The germline CDR1 and CDR2 sequences are SNHLY and FYNNEI. V shed 7 bases and J 2 bases; nucleotides not matched to a gene: 1. The CDR3 spells CASTSGDTDTQYF. In DNA, the CDR3 is TGTGCCAGCACTAGCGGGGACACAGATACGCAGTATTTT. Drawing the rest from reference TRBV2 and TRBJ2-3, the complete variable domain is EPEVTQTPSHQVTQMGQEVILRCVPISNHLYFYWYRQILGQKVEFLVSFYNNEISEKSEIFDDQFSVERPDGSNFTLKIRSTKLEDSAMYFCASTSGDTDTQYFGPGTRLTVL.

This clonotype has more than one count but fewer than ten. The V gene is TRBV2, the J gene TRBJ2-3; TRBD2 matches at 13 bases. The CDR3 has 13 residues. V gave up 5 bases and J gave up 13 bases; unmatched junction bases: 6. Per the germline V gene, CDR1 is SNHLY and CDR2 is FYNNEI. The CDR3 coding sequence is TGTGCCAGCAGTCTGGGACTAGCGGGGTTTAAGTATTTT. Its protein is CASSLGLAGFKYF.

This clonotype has at least ten counts. The chain uses TRBV10-2 and TRBJ2-7; tentative D call: TRBD1 (5 bases). CDR1 is WSHSY, CDR2 SAAADI, per germline. The germline V and J ends were trimmed by 2 bases and 2 bases, with 10 bases remaining between them. The CDR3 sequence is 14 residues long. The CDR3 protein is CASSESPGTYEQYF. The CDR3 nucleotides read TGCGCCAGCAGTGAGAGTCCAGGGACCTACGAGCAGTACTTC.

The sample holds many counts of this clonotype. V gene TRBV6-2 or TRBV6-3 combines with J gene TRBJ2-2; 7 bases fit TRBD1. Germline V gene lookup returns CDR1 MNHEY and CDR2 SVGEGT. The CDR3 totals 14 residues. After removal of 6 bases from V and 3 bases from J, the junction contained 4 bases not matched to a gene. Here the CDR3 reads CASRRDRYTGELFF. The DNA for the CDR3 is TGTGCCAGCAGACGGGACAGATACACCGGGGAGCTGTTTTTT.

A few counts support this clonotype. V usage is TRBV10-3 and J usage is TRBJ2-3; D not resolved. Per germline, CDR1 ENHRY and CDR2 SYGVKD. The CDR3 extends over 12 amino acids. V dropped 6 bases and J dropped 7 bases, with 11 bases sitting between them. The CDR3: CAISMSAYTQYF. The CDR3, as DNA: TGTGCCATCAGCATGTCGGCGTATACGCAGTATTTT.

This clonotype was picked up many times. CDR3 sequence: CASSFARAYEQYF. The CDR3 DNA follows: TGCGCCAGCAGCTTCGCCAGAGCCTACGAGCAGTACTTC. The gene calls are TRBV5-1 and TRBJ2-7, with no clear D. Trimming removed 2 bases at V and 2 bases at J, with 8 bases between. Germline V gives CDR1 SGHRS, CDR2 YFSETQ. This CDR3 comprises 13 residues.

The rearrangement uses TRBV7-6 and TRBJ2-3, with TRBD2 matching over 7 bases. V lost 0 bases, J lost 2 bases, and 5 bases stayed unmatched. This CDR3 has 16 residues. CDR1 and CDR2 (germline): SGHVS, FNYEAQ. Here the CDR3 DNA reads TGTGCCAGCAGCTTAGCAGCCGGGGGGTACACAGATACGCAGTATTTT. It specifies CASSLAAGGYTDTQYF. The entire variable domain, with the rest obtained from reference TRBV7-6 and TRBJ2-3, is as follows: GAGVSQSPRYKVTKRGQDVALRCDPISGHVSLYWYRQALGQGPEFLTYFNYEAQQDKSGLPNDRFSAERPEGSISTLTIQRTEQRDSAMYRCASSLAAGGYTDTQYFGPGTRLTVL.

This clonotype was seen repeatedly, ten times or more. The genes are TRBV7-9 and TRBJ2-7; 8 bases agree with TRBD1. V lost 3 bases, J lost 12 bases, and 7 bases stayed unmatched. The CDR3 has 12 residues. Germline CDR1 SEHNR, CDR2 FQNEAQ (reference sequence). The DNA of the CDR3 is TGTGCCAGCAGCTTCAAGGACAGGGCGCCGTACTTC. This sequence encodes CASSFKDRAPYF.

The chain has TRBV20-1 and TRBJ1-1; no clear D gene. In germline, CDR1 is DFQATT, CDR2 SNEGSKA (reference sequence). The V end was cut by 6 bases, the J end by 7 bases, with 24 bases between. The CDR3 spans 15 residues. The CDR3 region has the DNA TGCAGTGCCCCTTCGGGGAGTAGCCCCCAAAGTGAAGCTTTCTTT. It specifies CSAPSGSSPQSEAFF.

V and J are TRBV10-3 and TRBJ1-3, with TRBD1 as a possible D gene (6 bases). Per the germline V gene, CDR1 is ENHRY and CDR2 is SYGVKD. Trimming took 8 bases from V and 5 from J, leaving 13 bases between them. The CDR3 is 13 amino acids. Here the CDR3 DNA reads TGTGCCATCGAATCGACAGGACGAAACACCATATATTTT. This sequence encodes CAIESTGRNTIYF.